These T cell receptor beta chains were read from a single sample in a study of Ad26.COV2.S vaccination and SARS-CoV-2 variants. Data came from immunoSEQ multiplex PCR; TCRdb stores just in-frame clones and leaves some out. The table lists hundreds of thousands of clones, roughly 90% of them singletons. The starting material was peripheral blood, obtained in a trial of Ad26.COV2.S vaccine versus placebo. The receptors come from a person between 18 and 65 years old who received the Ad26.COV2.S COVID-19 vaccine or a placebo. CDR3s include the opening cysteine and the closing phenylalanine or tryptophan. The D gene is left open where the match is weak. The size field is filled for only some rows; it gives once, few, many or a size class.

CDR3 protein	CDR3 DNA	J gene	V gene	clone size	CDR3 length	D gene
CASSFRASTYNEQFF	TGTGCCAGCAGCTTTAGAGCCTCTACCTACAATGAGCAGTTCTTC	TRBJ2-1	TRBV13	.	15	.
CASSHRGYGEKLFF	TGTGCCAGTAGCCACAGGGGGTACGGTGAAAAACTGTTTTTT	TRBJ1-4	TRBV19	once	14	TRBD1
CASSGRLDMSNQPQHF	TGTGCCAGCAGCGGACGACTTGACATGAGCAATCAGCCCCAGCATTTT	TRBJ1-5	TRBV7-8	.	16	.
CASRGGEIYEQYF	TGTGCCAGCAGGGGCGGGGAAATCTACGAGCAGTACTTC	TRBJ2-7	TRBV2	.	13	.
CASSPGTGQETQYF	TGTGCCAGCAGCCCAGGGACAGGGCAAGAGACCCAGTACTTC	TRBJ2-5	TRBV9	once	14	TRBD1
CASSQGLAREGRVTQYF	TGTGCCAGCAGCCAAGGTTTGGCGCGGGAGGGCCGGGTAACCCAGTACTTC	TRBJ2-5	TRBV3-1/TRBV3-2	.	17	TRBD2
CASSLGQGANVLTF	TGCGCCAGCAGCTTGGGACAGGGGGCCAACGTCCTGACTTTC	TRBJ2-6	TRBV5-1	.	14	.
CASSIFARGSYNEQFF	TGTGCCAGTAGTATATTTGCGAGGGGCTCCTACAATGAGCAGTTCTTC	TRBJ2-1	TRBV19	.	16	.
CSGGIFQETQYF	TGCAGCGGCGGGATTTTTCAAGAGACCCAGTACTTC	TRBJ2-5	TRBV29-1	.	12	.
CASSLGTSGRTDTQYF	TGCGCCAGCAGCTTGGGTACTAGCGGGAGGACAGATACGCAGTATTTT	TRBJ2-3	TRBV5-1	.	16	TRBD2
CASSPSGAAGLGEQYF	TGTGCCAGCTCACCTAGCGGGGCCGCAGGGTTGGGCGAGCAGTACTTC	TRBJ2-7	TRBV18	.	16	TRBD2
CAWALNSPLHF	TGTGCCTGGGCACTGAATTCACCCCTCCACTTT	TRBJ1-6	TRBV30	.	11	.
CASSPGRDWGYTF	TGTGCCAGCTCACCAGGGAGGGACTGGGGCTACACCTTC	TRBJ1-2	TRBV18	.	13	.
CASSPDSKETQYF	TGCGCCAGCAGCCCCGACAGCAAAGAGACCCAGTACTTC	TRBJ2-5	TRBV5-1	.	13	.
CASTGGGNIQYF	TGTGCCAGCACCGGGGGTGGAAACATTCAGTACTTC	TRBJ2-4	TRBV6-5	.	12	.
CASSQWPTGGYTF	TGTGCCAGCAGCCAATGGCCCACCGGTGGCTACACCTTC	TRBJ1-2	TRBV3-1/TRBV3-2	few	13	.
CASSFLNQPQHF	TGTGCCAGCAGTTTTCTCAATCAGCCCCAGCATTTT	TRBJ1-5	TRBV27	.	12	.
CASSELWLLNTGELFF	TGTGCCAGCAGTGAATTGTGGCTTCTGAACACCGGGGAGCTGTTTTTT	TRBJ2-2	TRBV6-1	.	16	.
CASSEWDSNQPQHF	TGTGCCAGCAGTGAGTGGGATAGCAATCAGCCCCAGCATTTT	TRBJ1-5	TRBV2	.	14	.
CASSTNGQYGYTF	TGTGCCAGTAGTACCAATGGACAGTATGGCTACACCTTC	TRBJ1-2	TRBV19	.	13	.